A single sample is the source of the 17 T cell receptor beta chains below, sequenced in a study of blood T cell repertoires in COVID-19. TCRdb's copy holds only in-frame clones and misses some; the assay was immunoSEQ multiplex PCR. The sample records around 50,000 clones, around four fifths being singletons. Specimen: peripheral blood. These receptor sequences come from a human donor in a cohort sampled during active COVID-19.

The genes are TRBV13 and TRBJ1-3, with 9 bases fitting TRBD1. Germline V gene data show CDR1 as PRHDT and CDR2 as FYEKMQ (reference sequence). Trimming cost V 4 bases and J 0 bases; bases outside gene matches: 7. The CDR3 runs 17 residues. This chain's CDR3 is CASSSYRGPDSGNTIYF. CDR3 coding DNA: TGTGCCAGCAGCTCATACAGGGGGCCGGACTCTGGAAACACCATATATTTT.

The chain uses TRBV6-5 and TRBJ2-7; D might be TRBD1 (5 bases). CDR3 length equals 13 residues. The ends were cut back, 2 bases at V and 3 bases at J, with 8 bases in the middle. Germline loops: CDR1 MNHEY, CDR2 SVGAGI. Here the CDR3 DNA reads TGTGCCAGCAGTTACAGGCAGGGCTACGAGCAGTACTTC. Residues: CASSYRQGYEQYF.

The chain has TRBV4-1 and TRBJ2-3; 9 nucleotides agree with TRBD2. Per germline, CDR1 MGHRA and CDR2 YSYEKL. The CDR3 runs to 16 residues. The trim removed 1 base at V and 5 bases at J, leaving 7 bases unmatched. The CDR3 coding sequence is TGCGCCAGCAGCCAAGCGTCCCGGACTAGCGTAGATACGCAGTATTTT. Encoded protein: CASSQASRTSVDTQYF.

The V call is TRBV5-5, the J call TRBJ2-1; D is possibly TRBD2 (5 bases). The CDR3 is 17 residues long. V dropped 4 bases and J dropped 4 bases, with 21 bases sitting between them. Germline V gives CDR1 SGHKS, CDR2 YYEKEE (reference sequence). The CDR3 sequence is CASSRESTGTLYNEQFF. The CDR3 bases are TGTGCCAGCAGCCGAGAATCGACGGGAACCCTGTACAATGAGCAGTTCTTC.

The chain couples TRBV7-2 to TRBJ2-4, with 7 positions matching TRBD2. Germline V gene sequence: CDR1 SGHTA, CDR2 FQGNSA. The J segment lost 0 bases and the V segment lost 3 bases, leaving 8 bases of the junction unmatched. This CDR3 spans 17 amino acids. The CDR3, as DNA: TGTGCCAGCAGCTTGGGCGGGGGTAGTCTAGCCAAAAACATTCAGTACTTC. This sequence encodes CASSLGGGSLAKNIQYF.

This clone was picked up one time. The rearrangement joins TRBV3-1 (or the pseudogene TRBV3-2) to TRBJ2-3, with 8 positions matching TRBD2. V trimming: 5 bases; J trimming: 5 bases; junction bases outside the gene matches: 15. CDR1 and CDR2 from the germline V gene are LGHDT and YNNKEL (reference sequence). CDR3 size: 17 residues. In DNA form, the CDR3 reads TGTGCCAGCAGCGATACCGGCGCGGGGGGCCGTGAAGATACGCAGTATTTT. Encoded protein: CASSDTGAGGREDTQYF.

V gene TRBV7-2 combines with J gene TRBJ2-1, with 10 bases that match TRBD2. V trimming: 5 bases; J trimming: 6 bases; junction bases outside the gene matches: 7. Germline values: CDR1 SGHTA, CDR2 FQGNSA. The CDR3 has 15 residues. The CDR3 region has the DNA TGTGCCAGCAGCCCCAGCGGGGGGGCCGGCAATGAGCAGTTCTTC. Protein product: CASSPSGGAGNEQFF.

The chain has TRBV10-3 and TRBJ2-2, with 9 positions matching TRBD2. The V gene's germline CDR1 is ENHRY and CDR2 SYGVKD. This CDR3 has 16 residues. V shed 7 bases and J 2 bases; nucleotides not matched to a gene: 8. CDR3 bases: TGTGCCATCAATGGGCTAGCGGGGCACAACACCGGGGAGCTGTTTTTT. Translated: CAINGLAGHNTGELFF.

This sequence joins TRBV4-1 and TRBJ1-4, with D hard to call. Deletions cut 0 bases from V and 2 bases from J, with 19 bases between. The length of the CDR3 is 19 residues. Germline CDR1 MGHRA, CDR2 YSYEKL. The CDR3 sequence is CASSQDVERVGSTNEKLFF. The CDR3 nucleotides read TGCGCCAGCAGCCAAGATGTTGAGAGAGTCGGGTCTACTAATGAAAAACTGTTTTTT.

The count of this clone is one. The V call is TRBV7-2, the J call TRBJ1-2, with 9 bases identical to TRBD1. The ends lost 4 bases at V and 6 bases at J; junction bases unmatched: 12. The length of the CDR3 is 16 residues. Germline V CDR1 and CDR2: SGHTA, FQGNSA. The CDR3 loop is CASSSRPLNRGHGYTF. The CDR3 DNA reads TGTGCCAGCAGCTCCCGCCCGCTTAACAGGGGGCATGGCTACACCTTC.

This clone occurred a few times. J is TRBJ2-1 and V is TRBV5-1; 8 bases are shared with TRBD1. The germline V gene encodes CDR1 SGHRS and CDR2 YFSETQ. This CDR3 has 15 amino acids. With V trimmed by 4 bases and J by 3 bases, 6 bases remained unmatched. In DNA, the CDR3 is TGCGCCAGCAGCCAGGGACAGGTCAGCTACAATGAGCAGTTCTTC. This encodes CASSQGQVSYNEQFF.

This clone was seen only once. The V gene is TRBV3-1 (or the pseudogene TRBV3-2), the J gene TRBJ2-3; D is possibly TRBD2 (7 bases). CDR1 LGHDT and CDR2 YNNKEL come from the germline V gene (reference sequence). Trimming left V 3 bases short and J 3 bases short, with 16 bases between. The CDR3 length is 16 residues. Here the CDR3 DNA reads TGTGCCAGCAGCCAGTTTTTGGGGGGGGCAACAGATACGCAGTATTTT. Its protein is CASSQFLGGATDTQYF.

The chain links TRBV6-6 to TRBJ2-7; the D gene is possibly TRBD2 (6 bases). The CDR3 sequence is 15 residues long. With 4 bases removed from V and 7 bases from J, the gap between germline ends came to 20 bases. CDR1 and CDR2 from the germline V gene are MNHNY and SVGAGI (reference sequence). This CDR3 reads CASSFSGTPIKEQYF. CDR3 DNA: TGTGCCAGCAGTTTCTCCGGGACTCCTATAAAGGAGCAGTACTTC.

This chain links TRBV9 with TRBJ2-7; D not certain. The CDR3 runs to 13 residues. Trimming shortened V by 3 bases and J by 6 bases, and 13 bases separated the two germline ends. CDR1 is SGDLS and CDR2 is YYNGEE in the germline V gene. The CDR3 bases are TGTGCCAGCAGCGCCACTTCATCGGGCGAGCAGTACTTC. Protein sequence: CASSATSSGEQYF.

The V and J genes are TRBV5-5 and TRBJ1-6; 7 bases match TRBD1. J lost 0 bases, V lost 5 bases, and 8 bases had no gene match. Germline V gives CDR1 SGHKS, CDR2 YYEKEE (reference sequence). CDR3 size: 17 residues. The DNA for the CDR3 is TGTGCCAGCAGGGAATCGACAGGGAGCTCCTATAATTCACCCCTCCACTTT. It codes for CASRESTGSSYNSPLHF.

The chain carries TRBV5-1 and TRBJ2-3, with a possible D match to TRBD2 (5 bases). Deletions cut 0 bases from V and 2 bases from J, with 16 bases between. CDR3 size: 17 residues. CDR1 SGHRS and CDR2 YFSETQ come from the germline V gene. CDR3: CASSLGLALANTDTQYF. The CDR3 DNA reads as TGCGCCAGCAGCTTGGGTTTAGCGCTGGCAAACACAGATACGCAGTATTTT.

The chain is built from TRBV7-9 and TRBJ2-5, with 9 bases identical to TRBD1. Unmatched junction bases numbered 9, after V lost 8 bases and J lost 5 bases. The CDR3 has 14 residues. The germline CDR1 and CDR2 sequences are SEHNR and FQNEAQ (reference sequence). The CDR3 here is CASYWTGDRETQYF. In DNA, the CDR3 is TGTGCCAGCTATTGGACAGGGGACCGGGAGACCCAGTACTTC.